Given below is one T cell receptor beta chain in context. The antigen is not known. Trimming left V 0 bases short and J 4 bases short, with 12 bases between. Germline assignment: CDR1 MNHEY and CDR2 SVGAGI. The CDR3 is made up of 15 amino acids. All donors qualified as healthy HIV-negative adults and had experienced no recent acute infections or vaccinations. Here immunoSEQ multiplex PCR was the method, and the copy in TCRdb shows in-frame clones only, minus some. The sample lists around 370,000 clones, 96% occurring once. The sample belongs to a study of shared clonotypes between healthy human individuals. Study findings and constraints: The low donor count limited represented genetic and exposure-history diversity. Between a few donors, naive CD4 clonotypes were shared at a level of approximately 5%.

The chain joins TRBV6-5 to TRBJ1-2; D is possibly TRBD1 (5 bases). The TCR was taken from a man aged 30 to 39 in good health. Material for sequencing was memory CD8+ T cells sorted from blood. Subset denoted: CD45RO+ cells pooled with CCR7-negative TemRA cells. The CDR3 bases are TGTGCCAGCAGTTACTCCTTGACAGAGACCTATGGCTACACCTTC. This sequence encodes CASSYSLTETYGYTF.